A single T cell receptor beta chain is shown here with its context. It lacks a known antigen. The library came from the immunoSEQ multiplex PCR assay. The multiplex PCR relied on a mix of 60 forward primers for TCR Vbeta segments and 13 reverse primers for TCR Jbeta segments. A multiplex PCR assay on genomic DNA amplified the CDR3 region of rearranged TCR beta genes. Amplified TCR beta libraries were sequenced as 87-base-pair reads on the Illumina HiSeq System. Per the original workflow: Across the roughly 700 repertoires, a later analysis counted 80 million or so unique TCR beta chains, 9.5 million to 13 million of which were shared by at least two donors. To remove PCR and sequencing errors, raw reads were error-corrected and collapsed into unique sequences using a nearest-neighbor algorithm that merged closely related sequences. Alignment of CDR3 sequences to IMGT reference sequences was used to assign V, D and J gene segments. Each retained sequence needed at least a six-nucleotide match to both a V gene segment and a J gene segment. Rearrangements were called productive when the CDR3 lacked stop codons and stayed in frame with V and J; all others were non-productive. Following IMGT convention, CDR3 was defined as the stretch from the second conserved V-encoded cysteine up to the conserved J-encoded phenylalanine. The earlier analysis of about 530 of the donors excluded any sequence lacking an unambiguous match to a single V gene segment. In an earlier analysis of around 590 of the donors, a V segment was called functional when productive rearrangements were above 56.7%, and segregating when the standard deviation between donors exceeded 5%. To diagnose cytomegalovirus status from the catalog of TCR beta chain sequences, a statistical classification framework was built. V and J gene assignment, in a later analysis, came from comparing TCR nucleotide sequences with IMGT/GENE-DB human TR gene sequences. Using the TCRdist pipeline, a later analysis assigned CDR3 sequences along with most-parsimonious VDJ recombination scenarios. In a later analysis, each TCR beta chain was defined by its CDR3 amino acid sequence together with its V-gene family, and reads without a unique V-gene family were excluded. A later analysis removed several hundred highly shared, low-generation-probability nucleotide sequences to deal with suspected cross-contamination and a sequencing artifact. In a later analysis, a clonal expansion index for each public chain was calculated from normalized within-repertoire ranks of inferred template counts. In a later analysis, generation probabilities were computed with a VDJ recombination model fitted to out-of-frame rearrangements, and the resulting probabilities were checked against IGoR. In a later analysis, hypergeometric tests were used to score TCR-TCR, TCR-HLA and TCR-CMV co-occurrence, with a repertoire-size bias correction applied to TCR pairs. A later analysis estimated false discovery rates by permuting HLA or CMV assignments 20 times. In a later analysis, co-occurring TCRs were grouped using DBSCAN, with TCRdist sequence similarity added in when clustering inside HLA-allele-positive subsets. Repertoires with fewer than 30,000 or more than 120,000 public chains, plus five repertoires with anomalous nucleotide sharing, were excluded from co-occurrence clustering. TCRdb's version of the immuneACCESS table is confined to in-frame rearrangements and falls short of the full clone set. An unresolved V gene accounts for under half of the shortfall where checked; the remainder is of unknown origin. The DNA gave D and trimming, while V, J and clone size come from that table. The sample table records around 140,000 clones. The leading ten clones occupy 1.5% to 1.7% of the sample.

This sample was included in a study of cytomegalovirus exposure and HLA in healthy donors (dated by TCRdb to 2017 to 2019). For the wider study: An earlier analysis of some 600 of the donors reported over 250 Gb of sequence data and around 110 million unique TCR beta sequences obtained from 180 million or so T cells. In a later analysis, previously published TCR beta repertoires from 666 donors were re-analyzed and high-resolution HLA genotyping was added so that TCR occurrence patterns could be studied. Along with the roughly 700-subject first cohort, a separate validation cohort of about 110 different subjects was used. Because of strong linkage in the cohort, roughly five DR-DQ haplotypes were treated as single units for association and clustering. The later analysis used no new phenotypic data to find candidate immune exposures, relying instead on TCR beta sequences and their occurrence across donors. HLA typing covered class I and class II loci at four-digit resolution. Roughly 300 gigabases of sequencing data and 75 million to 85 million unique TCR sequences made up an early release that covered roughly 670 HLA-typed donors. In a later genetic analysis, genome-wide SNP genotypes for about 55% of the roughly 700 donors were used, and that subset was treated as a discovery cohort. The study aimed to test whether signatures of past pathogen exposure could be identified by cataloging public T cell receptors. Donor age, sex, ethnicity and CMV serostatus were compiled alongside the repertoire data. High-throughput TCR immunosequencing, statistical association of individual TCRs with disease status, and machine learning were combined to predict cytomegalovirus infection status. Among 300 to 500 genotyped donors of the cohort, an average of about 220,000 unique TCR beta nucleotide sequences was sequenced per donor, of which roughly 17% were non-productive. Every discovery cohort repertoire had been produced on one sequencing platform. An earlier analysis of roughly 600 of the donors used high-throughput TCR beta sequencing to judge whether each TCR beta V gene segment behaved as functional or pseudogenic. The number of donors typed differed by locus, with roughly 620-640 for A, B, C, DRB1 and DQB1, about 500 for DQA1, over 600 for DPA1, and 400 to 490 for DPB1. Among the approximately 430 genotyped donors, 75% to 90% belonged to the genetic ancestry cluster associated with self-reported Caucasian donors. The study profiled the T cell repertoires of about 640 subjects by immunosequencing and related them to cytomegalovirus serostatus. Broad study findings and their caveats: At a false discovery rate of 0.05, a later analysis linked about 16,000 TCR beta sequences to specific HLA alleles. The classifier was reported to diagnose cytomegalovirus status with high specificity and sensitivity in both the original cohort and the validation cohort. The only immune exposure information available for the cohort was CMV serostatus. Correlated functional status among segregating V segments might reflect linkage disequilibrium, but an unknown experimental factor could not be ruled out. When HLA alleles, especially DR and DQ, strongly co-occurred, attributing TCR associations to individual alleles was difficult. A cluster of highly shared sequence variants was judged likely to be a technical artifact of the sequencing pipeline. An association between a missense DCLRE1C variant and V-gene and J-gene trimming of TCR beta chains was found in a later genetic analysis and replicated in an independent cohort. Over 15 rarely observed V segments, including chromosome 9 orphons, were excluded from the earlier analysis of almost 600 of the donors because counts were too low. Several of the top co-occurrence clusters appeared to be linked to parvovirus B19, influenza, CMV and Epstein-Barr virus, according to a later analysis. Compared with the approximately 720-donor mean, donors in an Asian-associated ancestry cluster had fewer N-insertions in productive TCRs, according to a later genetic analysis. In the study, some 160 TCR beta chains were listed as associated with cytomegalovirus. In a later analysis, HLA-associated TCR beta chains were found to be more clonally expanded and to have lower generation probabilities than equally common non-associated chains. It was suggested by the authors that the approach could potentially be generalized to other disease states and immunological phenotypes. Roughly uniform sequencing depth across donors was assumed in presence/absence analyses, although this assumption may not hold. In vitro tests confirmed that a few of the cytomegalovirus-associated TCR beta chains recognize cytomegalovirus antigens. In this cohort, only TCR beta chains were sequenced, and detectable features were limited by the absence of alpha or paired-chain data. In a later analysis, the rate of TCR association differed among HLA loci, with DRB1 alleles having the most associated TCRs and HLA-C alleles having the fewest. Most TCR sequences were observed very rarely across donors, whereas some public TCRs were present in many individuals. Broadly in line with IMGT annotations, most TCR beta V segments showed up in productive rearrangements about 87% or about 30% of the time in an earlier analysis of 587 of the donors. A further reported finding was that TCR beta sequences accurately predicted the HLA-A and HLA-B alleles for most subjects in the first cohort. According to a later analysis, most CMV-associated TCR beta chains appeared to be HLA-restricted, and the HLA associations seemed to be driven largely by CMV exposure. HLA typing was unavailable for some donors at each locus, so association tests used only the typed subset.

In total, fewer than 750 healthy bone marrow donors made up the cohort. All cohort members were sampled while nominally healthy, although unrecorded immune exposures were likely present. The donor tested CMV seronegative, placing the donor among the 350 or so seronegative members of the cohort. Each donor provided a peripheral blood sample, and peripheral blood mononuclear cells were used for TCR beta sequencing. Genomic DNA extraction from the blood cell samples was performed with the Qiagen DNeasy Blood Extraction Kit. The sequenced material came from PBMCs. This receptor was obtained from a woman aged 40 to 50 in good health and CMV-seronegative.

In nucleotide form, the sequence is TGTGCCAGCAGCGCGGGAGCCGGGACAGTTAACACTGAAGCTTTCTTT. It encodes CASSAGAGTVNTEAFF. The chain links TRBV9 with TRBJ1-1; the central 7 bases match TRBD1. From the cysteine up to the phenylalanine, the CDR3 has a length of 16 residues. The kept DNA is CDR3 alone, 48 bases in frame from the first base. V loses 3 bases at its end and J loses 2 bases; junction bases beyond the gene matches: 10. As encoded in the germline V gene, CDR1 is SGDLS while CDR2 is YYNGEE.